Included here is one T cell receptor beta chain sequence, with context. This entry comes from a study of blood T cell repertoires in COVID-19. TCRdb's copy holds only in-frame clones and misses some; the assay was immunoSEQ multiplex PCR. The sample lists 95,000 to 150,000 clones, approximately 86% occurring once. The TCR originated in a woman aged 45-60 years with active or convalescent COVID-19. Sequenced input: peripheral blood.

The CDR3 nucleotides are TGCAGTGCTAGTAAGGCGGGAGTTTACAATGAGCAGTTCTTC. Protein sequence: CSASKAGVYNEQFF. The V and J genes are TRBV20-1 and TRBJ2-1, with 7 bases lining up with TRBD2. The length of the CDR3 is 14 residues. The V segment lost 3 bases and the J segment 4 bases; nucleotides outside the gene matches: 6. Germline V CDR1 and CDR2: DFQATT, SNEGSKA (reference sequence).